This T cell receptor (beta chain) was captured in a study of CD8 T cells in Susac syndrome. Broader study findings: The CD4+ T cell repertoires in Susac syndrome were not clonally expanded.

The T cells that were sequenced for TCR beta were CD8+ and CD4+ cells from blood. With random hexamers, roughly 0.5 to 1 ug RNA was reverse transcribed. TCRdb re-called the immunoSEQ multiplex PCR reads with MiXCR, one entry per CDR3 protein. The data show approximately 190,000 distinct CDR3 sequences, with around 95% seen just once and 0.098% held by the top ten. J lost 1 base, V lost 4 bases, and 2 bases had no gene match. CDR1 and CDR2 (germline): SQVTM, ANQGSEA. The CDR3 runs 13 residues. This clonotype was seen a handful of times. The antigen remains undetermined. The rearrangement links TRBV29-1 to TRBJ2-5; 8 positions match TRBD1. Sequenced sample: CD4+ T cells from PBMCs. The receptor comes from a human donor with Susac syndrome. The CDR3 is CSVGQGSQETQYF. In nucleotides, the CDR3 is TGCAGCGTTGGACAGGGGTCCCAAGAGACCCAGTACTTC. The variable domain in full, with the rest retrieved from reference TRBV29-1 and TRBJ2-5, is SAVISQKPSRDICQRGTSLTIQCQVDSQVTMMFWYRQQPGQSLTLIATANQGSEATYESGFVIDKFPISRPNLTFSTLTVSNMSPEDSSIYLCSVGQGSQETQYFGPGTRLLVL.